This is a list of T cell receptor beta chains from one sample in a study of Graves' ophthalmopathy and Graves' hyperthyroidism. TCRdb used MiXCR to reprocess the multiplex PCR reads, holding one entry per CDR3 protein. The table has about 39,000 distinct CDR3 sequences, approximately 50% seen once. Sequenced material: peripheral blood. The receptors originated from an adult woman with stable Graves' hyperthyroidism. The CDR3 runs from the conserved cysteine through the conserved F or W. A D gene is named only where the DNA matches it firmly.

d_call j_call v_call cdr3_aa
NA TRBJ1-4 TRBV30 CAWRETGRGNEKLFF
TRBD2 TRBJ2-7 TRBV2 CARERLAVYEQYF
TRBD2 TRBJ2-5 TRBV6-5 CASSGLAGGGETQYF
TRBD1 TRBJ2-2 TRBV7-8 CASSAGQGTGELFF
TRBD2 TRBJ2-7 TRBV4-1 CASSQDTSGTYEQYF
TRBD2 TRBJ2-5 TRBV7-2 CASSLALAGGRETQYF
NA TRBJ2-5 TRBV5-1 CASSLGDLQETQYF
TRBD1 TRBJ1-3 TRBV5-1 CASSLRTGVSGNTIYF
TRBD1 TRBJ1-1 TRBV29-1 CSVGQGEGDTEAFF
NA TRBJ1-5 TRBV10-3 CAISYGSGPSSNQPQHF
NA TRBJ1-5 TRBV7-9 CASSFAGNRPQHF
NA TRBJ1-2 TRBV5-1 CASRPAGSFDYGYTF
TRBD2 TRBJ2-3 TRBV20-1 CSALGLAGGTDTQYF
NA TRBJ2-5 TRBV6-5 CASSYGRGQETQYF
TRBD1 TRBJ1-1 TRBV6-2/TRBV6-3 CASRDRGRVNTEAFF
TRBD1 TRBJ1-2 TRBV29-1 CSVEDQGGDGYTF
NA TRBJ1-3 TRBV10-3 CAISPQQFSGNTIYF
TRBD1 TRBJ1-4 TRBV2 CASSLGTGILGEKLFF
NA TRBJ2-2 TRBV3-1 CASSQDWDSRWTGELFF
TRBD1 TRBJ2-5 TRBV5-1 CASSNRPGTGGGETQYF
NA TRBJ1-2 TRBV12-3/TRBV12-4 CASSLGAPDGYTF
NA TRBJ2-7 TRBV5-4 CASNLRGSYEQYF
NA TRBJ2-7 TRBV6-6 CASGHEQYF
TRBD1 NA TRBV5-1 CASSLNPGTGLPDTQHF
NA TRBJ2-5 TRBV7-9 CASSPTMGVGETQYF
NA TRBJ2-7 TRBV7-2 CASSHPLTAGLYEQYF
TRBD1 TRBJ1-1 TRBV20-1 CSATQGMAEAFF
NA TRBJ2-7 TRBV14 CASSQHDGPYEQYF
NA TRBJ2-2 TRBV12-3/TRBV12-4 CASSSETSGELFF
NA TRBJ1-3 TRBV9 CASSVDTSRTIYF
TRBD2 TRBJ2-7 TRBV10-3 CAISEGLAAYEQYF
NA TRBJ1-1 TRBV7-9 CASTPLPGLNTEAFF
TRBD1 TRBJ1-6 TRBV29-1 CSVGDRANSPLHF
TRBD2 TRBJ2-5 TRBV7-8 CASSATSSGRDQETQYF
TRBD1 TRBJ1-2 TRBV5-6 CASSWAQGEANYGYTF
NA TRBJ2-7 TRBV5-1 CASSLSRGNGYEQYF
NA TRBJ1-2 TRBV27 CASSLAAGLRGYTF
NA TRBJ2-6 TRBV15 CATSNSRRGGANVLTF
TRBD2 TRBJ2-7 TRBV5-1 CASSLDSGSYERYF
NA TRBJ1-4 TRBV7-2 CASSLVYPGRVNEKLFF
TRBD1 TRBJ2-7 TRBV7-8 CASSLVDGQGDEQYF
TRBD2 TRBJ2-5 TRBV24-1 CATSDRGLAGGPGGETQYF
NA TRBJ1-1 TRBV30 CAQRAPGAGRNTEAFF
NA TRBJ1-1 TRBV11-2 CASSPRVWDTEAFF
NA TRBJ2-5 TRBV25-1 CASSYPGQRQETQYF
TRBD1 TRBJ1-5 TRBV2 CASSGTGEGSQPQHF
NA TRBJ1-2 TRBV15 CATSRTGHYGYTF
TRBD2 TRBJ2-2 TRBV13 CASSLASGKARTGELSF
TRBD2 TRBJ2-2 TRBV7-2 CASSLTGRAAGELFF
TRBD1 TRBJ1-5 TRBV7-3 CASSPGQASNQPQHF
NA TRBJ1-2 TRBV10-3 CAIIYAGTYGYTF
TRBD1 TRBJ2-7 TRBV6-6 CASRPDRGPHEQYF
TRBD2 TRBJ2-3 TRBV6-5 CASRGGGAVDTQYF
TRBD1 TRBJ2-7 TRBV10-1 CASGSGTGYYEQYF